This T cell receptor (beta chain) was recorded in a study of response to subunit inactivated influenza vaccine. General study results and limits: New T cells are recruited in small numbers by each seasonal influenza vaccination, according to the authors' suggestion.

TCRdb re-called the RT-PCR reads with MiXCR, one entry per CDR3 protein. The sample has roughly 460,000 distinct CDR3 sequences, roughly 9.8% seen once. This clonotype was detected a few times. Its target is unknown. Germline CDR1 and CDR2: LGHDT and YNNKEL (reference sequence). Losses at the gene ends were 4 bases for V and 0 bases for J; bases not matched to a gene: 6. The CDR3 length is 15 residues. The chain couples TRBV3-1 to TRBJ2-7; the match to TRBD1 covers 7 bases. The sequence was collected from a man in his forties or fifties who received an inactivated influenza vaccine. Sequencing used PBMCs from blood, obtained about 40 days after vaccination. The CDR3: CASSPGWDSSYEQYF. CDR3 sequence (DNA): TGTGCCAGCAGCCCAGGGTGGGACAGCTCCTACGAGCAGTACTTC.